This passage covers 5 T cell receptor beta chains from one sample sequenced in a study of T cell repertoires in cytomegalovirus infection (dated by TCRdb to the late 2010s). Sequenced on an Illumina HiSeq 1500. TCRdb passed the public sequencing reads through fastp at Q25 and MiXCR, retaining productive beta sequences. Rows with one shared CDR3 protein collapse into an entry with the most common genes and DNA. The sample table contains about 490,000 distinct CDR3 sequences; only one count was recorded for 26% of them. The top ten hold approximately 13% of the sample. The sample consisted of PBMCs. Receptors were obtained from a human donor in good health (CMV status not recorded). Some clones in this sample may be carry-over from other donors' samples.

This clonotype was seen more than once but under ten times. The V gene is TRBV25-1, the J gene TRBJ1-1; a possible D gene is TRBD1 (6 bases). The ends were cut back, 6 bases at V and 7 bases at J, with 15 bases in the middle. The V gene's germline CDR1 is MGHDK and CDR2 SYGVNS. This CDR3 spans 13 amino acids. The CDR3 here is CASSRTGSLEAFF. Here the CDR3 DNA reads TGTGCCAGCAGCCGCACAGGGAGCCTTGAAGCTTTCTTT.

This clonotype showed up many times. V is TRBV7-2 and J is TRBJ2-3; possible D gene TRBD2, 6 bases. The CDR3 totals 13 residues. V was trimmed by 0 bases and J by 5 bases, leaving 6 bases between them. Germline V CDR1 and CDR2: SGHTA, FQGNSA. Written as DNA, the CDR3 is TGTGCCAGCAGCTTAGCGGGAGGAGATACGCAGTATTTT. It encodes CASSLAGGDTQYF. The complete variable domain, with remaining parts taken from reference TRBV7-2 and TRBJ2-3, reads GAGVSQSPSNKVTEKGKDVELRCDPISGHTALYWYRQSLGQGLEFLIYFQGNSAPDKSGLPSDRFSAERTGGSVSTLTIQRTQQEDSAVYLCASSLAGGDTQYFGPGTRLTVL.

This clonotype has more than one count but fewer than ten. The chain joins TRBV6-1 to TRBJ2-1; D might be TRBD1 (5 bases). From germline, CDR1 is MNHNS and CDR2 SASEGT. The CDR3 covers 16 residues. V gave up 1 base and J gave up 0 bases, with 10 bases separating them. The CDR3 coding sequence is TGTGCCAGCAGTGAAGGAAGACAGACCTCCTACAATGAGCAGTTCTTC. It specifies CASSEGRQTSYNEQFF.

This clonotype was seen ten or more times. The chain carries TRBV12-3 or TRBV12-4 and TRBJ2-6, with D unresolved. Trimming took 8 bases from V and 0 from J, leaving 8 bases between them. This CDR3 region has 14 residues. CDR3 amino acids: CASSENSGANVLTF. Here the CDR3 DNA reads TGTGCCAGCTCAGAAAACTCTGGGGCCAACGTCCTGACTTTC.

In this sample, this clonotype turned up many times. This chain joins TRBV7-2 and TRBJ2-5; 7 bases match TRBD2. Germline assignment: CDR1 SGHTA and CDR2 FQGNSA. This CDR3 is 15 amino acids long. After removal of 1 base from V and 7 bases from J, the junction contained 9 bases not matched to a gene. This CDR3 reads CASSLEWGRAGTQYF. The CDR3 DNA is TGTGCCAGCAGCTTAGAATGGGGGAGGGCCGGGACCCAGTACTTC.